This TCR beta chain is from a study of blood T cell repertoires in COVID-19. Study-level background: Spain, Italy and the United States supplied samples that represented acute and convalescent COVID-19. PBMCs, B-cell-depleted T cells, or T cells were the source of the cDNA or gDNA that made up the material.

The CDR3 is 14 residues long. Germline V gene sequence: CDR1 MNHEY, CDR2 SVGAGI. V was clipped by 2 bases and J by 5 bases; unmatched bases: 3. Original processing methods: Using reference gene primer amplification, nucleated cell counts were estimated. Assay: immunoSEQ multiplex PCR; the TCRdb copy retains only in-frame clones and omits some. The V and J calls and clone size are taken from that table; D and trimming were inferred from the DNA. The repertoire holds about 43,000 clones, with approximately 90% as singletons. The chain couples TRBV6-5 to TRBJ2-3, with 8 bases lining up with TRBD2. Material for sequencing was peripheral blood. The receptor was derived from a man between 60 and 70 years old with active COVID-19. The CDR3 bases are TGTGCCAGCAGTTACGGGACTAGGGTAGATACGCAGTATTTT. Its translation: CASSYGTRVDTQYF.